This entry describes one T cell receptor (beta chain). What it recognizes is unknown. The data were obtained in a study of spatial heterogeneity in lung cancer. Whole-study findings and limits: Compared with follow-up, resection was when ubiquitous expanded tumor TCRs appeared in blood more.

Germline lookup yields CDR1 SGHNT and CDR2 YYREEE (reference sequence). The CDR3 has 17 residues. J gave up 0 bases and V 2 bases, and 8 bases lay outside the gene matches. The time point was: sample taken at primary tumor resection. Sequencing was performed on whole RNA extracted from tumor and nontumor lung tissue, or from frozen PBMC, and the material was left unsorted. The donors, fewer than 95 patients with untreated early-stage non-small cell lung cancer, provided the samples. TCRdb independently ran MiXCR on the 5' RACE reads; one entry per CDR3 protein. The sample yields 60,000 to 90,000 distinct CDR3 sequences, about an eighth seen once.

This chain links TRBV5-4 with TRBJ2-3, with TRBD2 matching 8 bases. The receptor was derived from a male donor with early-stage non-small cell lung cancer. Sample: PBMCs, taken at surgery. The DNA of the CDR3 is TGTGCCAGCAGCTTTAGAACAGCGGGAGTAAGCACAGATACGCAGTATTTT. This codes for CASSFRTAGVSTDTQYF.